A selection of T cell receptor beta chains follows, all from one sample in a study of cytomegalovirus exposure and HLA in healthy donors. The table came from immunoSEQ multiplex PCR; TCRdb's copy has only in-frame clones and leaves some out. The sample lists 90,000 to 100,000 clones; approximately 70% were seen once. The sequenced material came from PBMCs. Receptors originate from a man aged 50-59 years in good health and CMV-seronegative. CDR3s include the opening cysteine and the closing phenylalanine or tryptophan. Each record gives: V gene, D gene, J gene, clone size, CDR3 DNA, CDR3 protein. A D gene is named only where the DNA matches it firmly. Expanded clones are given a class, and other clones once, few, many or no size at all.

V gene: TRBV28
D gene: TRBD1
J gene: TRBJ1-2
clone size: NA
CDR3 DNA: TGTGCCAGCAGCTCGACAGGGTTCTATGGCTACACCTTC
CDR3 protein: CASSSTGFYGYTF

V gene: TRBV27
D gene: TRBD1
J gene: TRBJ1-6
clone size: once
CDR3 DNA: TGTGCCAGCAGTCTAGCGGGAGGACAGGGTATCTATTCACCCCTCCACTTT
CDR3 protein: CASSLAGGQGIYSPLHF

V gene: TRBV7-9
D gene: TRBD1
J gene: TRBJ1-4
clone size: few
CDR3 DNA: TGTGCCAGCAGCTTAGGGACAGGTCTTGAAAAACTGTTTTTT
CDR3 protein: CASSLGTGLEKLFF

V gene: TRBV30
D gene: NA
J gene: TRBJ1-2
clone size: NA
CDR3 DNA: TGTGCCTGGAGTGTAGGGGGTGGCTACACCTTC
CDR3 protein: CAWSVGGGYTF

V gene: TRBV5-6
D gene: NA
J gene: TRBJ2-7
clone size: few
CDR3 DNA: TGTGCCAGCAGCTTGATTTCGGGGAAGTACGAGCAGTACTTC
CDR3 protein: CASSLISGKYEQYF

V gene: TRBV28
D gene: NA
J gene: TRBJ1-2
clone size: NA
CDR3 DNA: TGTGCCAGCAATCAGATTAACTATGGCTACACCTTC
CDR3 protein: CASNQINYGYTF

V gene: TRBV5-5
D gene: NA
J gene: TRBJ2-3
clone size: NA
CDR3 DNA: TGTGCCAGCAGCTTGGGGGACAGTGGGAGGACAGATACGCAGTATTTT
CDR3 protein: CASSLGDSGRTDTQYF

V gene: TRBV5-1
D gene: NA
J gene: TRBJ2-3
clone size: NA
CDR3 DNA: TGCGCCAGCAGCCTCAGCGGAGGTACGCAGTATTTT
CDR3 protein: CASSLSGGTQYF

V gene: TRBV12-5
D gene: TRBD2
J gene: TRBJ2-5
clone size: NA
CDR3 DNA: TGTGCTAGTGGTTTTCCCTCCCGACTAGCGGGAGGAGAGACCCAGTACTTC
CDR3 protein: CASGFPSRLAGGETQYF

V gene: TRBV27
D gene: TRBD1
J gene: TRBJ2-5
clone size: once
CDR3 DNA: TGTGCCAGCAGGCACAGGGGTTTGGAGACCCAGTACTTC
CDR3 protein: CASRHRGLETQYF

V gene: TRBV10-3
D gene: NA
J gene: TRBJ1-6
clone size: once
CDR3 DNA: TGTGCCATCAGTGTCCAGACTTCCGATAATTCACCCCTCCACTTT
CDR3 protein: CAISVQTSDNSPLHF

V gene: TRBV18
D gene: TRBD2
J gene: TRBJ2-5
clone size: NA
CDR3 DNA: TGTGCCAGCTCGTGGCCTAGCGGGCGTCAAGAGACCCAGTACTTC
CDR3 protein: CASSWPSGRQETQYF

V gene: TRBV28
D gene: TRBD1
J gene: TRBJ1-5
clone size: NA
CDR3 DNA: TGTGCCAGCAGACCCGGACAGGGGAATCAGCCCCAGCATTTT
CDR3 protein: CASRPGQGNQPQHF

V gene: TRBV19
D gene: TRBD2
J gene: TRBJ2-1
clone size: NA
CDR3 DNA: TGTGCCAGTAGTTCCGGGACTAGCGGGTACAATGAGCAGTTCTTC
CDR3 protein: CASSSGTSGYNEQFF

V gene: TRBV13
D gene: NA
J gene: TRBJ2-3
clone size: few
CDR3 DNA: TGTGCCAGCAGCTCTTCGGAACTAGCTGTCGATACGCAGTATTTT
CDR3 protein: CASSSSELAVDTQYF

V gene: TRBV25-1
D gene: TRBD2
J gene: TRBJ2-1
clone size: NA
CDR3 DNA: TGTGCCAGCAGTGGGGGGATCATAGCGGGAGAAAGAGAGCAGTTCTTC
CDR3 protein: CASSGGIIAGEREQFF

V gene: TRBV7-2
D gene: TRBD1
J gene: TRBJ1-4
clone size: NA
CDR3 DNA: TGTGCCAGCAGCGGGACAGTTAATGAAAAACTGTTTTTT
CDR3 protein: CASSGTVNEKLFF

V gene: TRBV6-1
D gene: NA
J gene: TRBJ1-1
clone size: few
CDR3 DNA: TGTGCCAGCAGTAGGGAGGGGACTCAAGCTTTCTTT
CDR3 protein: CASSREGTQAFF

V gene: TRBV5-4
D gene: NA
J gene: TRBJ1-6
clone size: few
CDR3 DNA: TGTGCCAGCAGCTCCCTCTTTGGCCGAATGAAGGAGGATTCACCCCTCCACTTT
CDR3 protein: CASSSLFGRMKEDSPLHF

V gene: TRBV7-9
D gene: TRBD1
J gene: TRBJ1-6
clone size: NA
CDR3 DNA: TGTGCCAGCAGCCGAACAGGGGAATTGGATTCACCCCTCCACTTT
CDR3 protein: CASSRTGELDSPLHF

V gene: TRBV11-3
D gene: NA
J gene: TRBJ2-1
clone size: NA
CDR3 DNA: TGTGCCAGCAGCCCTAGTGGGTTTTACAATGAGCAGTTCTTC
CDR3 protein: CASSPSGFYNEQFF

V gene: TRBV6-5
D gene: NA
J gene: TRBJ2-1
clone size: NA
CDR3 DNA: TGTGCCAGCAGTTACGGGGGACTGGGGGAGCAGTTCTTC
CDR3 protein: CASSYGGLGEQFF

V gene: TRBV4-3
D gene: NA
J gene: TRBJ2-1
clone size: NA
CDR3 DNA: TGCGCCAGCAGCCAGGAAGGACAGACCTACAATGAGCAGTTCTTC
CDR3 protein: CASSQEGQTYNEQFF

V gene: TRBV7-2
D gene: NA
J gene: TRBJ1-4
clone size: few
CDR3 DNA: TGTGCCAGCAGCTTAACCCGAGAGGGAAAACTGTTTTTT
CDR3 protein: CASSLTREGKLFF

V gene: TRBV4-2
D gene: NA
J gene: TRBJ2-7
clone size: NA
CDR3 DNA: TGTGCCAGCAGCCAAACAGGTTCCTCCTACGAGCAGTACTTC
CDR3 protein: CASSQTGSSYEQYF

V gene: TRBV29-1
D gene: NA
J gene: TRBJ1-3
clone size: NA
CDR3 DNA: TGCAGCGTTGAAACAGCCGGAAACACCATATATTTT
CDR3 protein: CSVETAGNTIYF

V gene: TRBV27
D gene: NA
J gene: TRBJ2-7
clone size: NA
CDR3 DNA: TGTGCCAGCATGACCGGTACAGGGAACGAGCAGTACTTC
CDR3 protein: CASMTGTGNEQYF

V gene: TRBV11-2
D gene: TRBD2
J gene: TRBJ2-2
clone size: NA
CDR3 DNA: TGTGCCAGCAGCCTATTAGCGGGAGTCGACACCGGGGAGCTGTTTTTT
CDR3 protein: CASSLLAGVDTGELFF

V gene: TRBV6-1
D gene: NA
J gene: TRBJ1-1
clone size: NA
CDR3 DNA: TGTGCCAGCAGTGACACAGGGAGAGTTGTGGGGGCTGAAGCTTTCTTT
CDR3 protein: CASSDTGRVVGAEAFF

V gene: TRBV4-1
D gene: NA
J gene: TRBJ2-1
clone size: few
CDR3 DNA: TGCGCCAGCAGCCGCAACGGTGTCGAGCAGTTCTTC
CDR3 protein: CASSRNGVEQFF

V gene: TRBV10-3
D gene: TRBD1
J gene: TRBJ1-6
clone size: NA
CDR3 DNA: TGTGCCATCAGGCTGGACAGGGAGGTTTATTCACCCCTCCACTTT
CDR3 protein: CAIRLDREVYSPLHF

V gene: TRBV30
D gene: TRBD2
J gene: TRBJ2-1
clone size: NA
CDR3 DNA: TGTGCCTGGAGTATGGAACTAGCGGATCAGCAGTTCTTC
CDR3 protein: CAWSMELADQQFF

V gene: TRBV30
D gene: TRBD2
J gene: TRBJ2-3
clone size: NA
CDR3 DNA: TGTGCCTGGAGTTCGGGACTAGCGGGAGGGGATACGCAGTATTTT
CDR3 protein: CAWSSGLAGGDTQYF

V gene: TRBV6-1
D gene: TRBD1
J gene: TRBJ1-3
clone size: NA
CDR3 DNA: TGTGCCAGCAGCGACAGGGGGCGTTCTGGAAACACCATATATTTT
CDR3 protein: CASSDRGRSGNTIYF

V gene: TRBV7-2
D gene: NA
J gene: TRBJ1-6
clone size: NA
CDR3 DNA: TGTGCCAGCAGCTCCCTCCAGGGCTCACCCCTCCACTTT
CDR3 protein: CASSSLQGSPLHF

V gene: TRBV4-3
D gene: TRBD1
J gene: TRBJ1-4
clone size: few
CDR3 DNA: TGCGCCAGCAGCCAACGGGACAGGGCGGCCGAAAAACTGTTTTTT
CDR3 protein: CASSQRDRAAEKLFF

V gene: TRBV6-6
D gene: NA
J gene: TRBJ1-6
clone size: NA
CDR3 DNA: TGTGCCAGCAGTGCCCAGTATAATTCACCCCTCCACTTT
CDR3 protein: CASSAQYNSPLHF

V gene: TRBV15
D gene: NA
J gene: TRBJ2-5
clone size: NA
CDR3 DNA: TGTGCCACCAGCAGGGCACAGAACCACCAAGAGACCCAGTACTTC
CDR3 protein: CATSRAQNHQETQYF

V gene: TRBV7-9
D gene: NA
J gene: TRBJ1-5
clone size: NA
CDR3 DNA: TGTGCCAGCAGACAGGGAAATCAGCCCCAGCATTTT
CDR3 protein: CASRQGNQPQHF

V gene: TRBV19
D gene: TRBD1
J gene: TRBJ2-7
clone size: NA
CDR3 DNA: TGTGCCAGTAGTAAATGGACAGGAGCCTACGAGCAGTACTTC
CDR3 protein: CASSKWTGAYEQYF

V gene: TRBV7-2
D gene: NA
J gene: TRBJ2-1
clone size: NA
CDR3 DNA: TGTGCCAGCATCCCTGGCAGGGGCCCCTACAATGAGCAGTTCTTC
CDR3 protein: CASIPGRGPYNEQFF

V gene: TRBV13
D gene: NA
J gene: TRBJ1-3
clone size: NA
CDR3 DNA: TGTGCCAGCAGCTTAAGGAGGAGCTCTGGAAACACCATATATTTT
CDR3 protein: CASSLRRSSGNTIYF

V gene: TRBV11-2
D gene: NA
J gene: TRBJ1-6
clone size: few
CDR3 DNA: TGTGCCAGCAGCTTAGTACAGGTCGTGTATAATTCACCCCTCCACTTT
CDR3 protein: CASSLVQVVYNSPLHF

V gene: TRBV11-2
D gene: NA
J gene: TRBJ1-2
clone size: NA
CDR3 DNA: TGTGCCAGCAGCTTAGATCTCAGCTATGGCTACACCTTC
CDR3 protein: CASSLDLSYGYTF

V gene: TRBV10-3
D gene: TRBD1
J gene: TRBJ2-5
clone size: NA
CDR3 DNA: TGTGCCATCAGTATACAGGGGGGCCAAGAGACCCAGTACTTC
CDR3 protein: CAISIQGGQETQYF

V gene: TRBV30
D gene: NA
J gene: TRBJ1-2
clone size: NA
CDR3 DNA: TGTGCCTGGATATTGGCAGAATCCTATGGCTACACCTTC
CDR3 protein: CAWILAESYGYTF

V gene: TRBV7-8
D gene: NA
J gene: TRBJ1-1
clone size: NA
CDR3 DNA: TGTGCCAGCAGCCCCCAAGTACCCACACAAGGGGCGAACACTGAAGCTTTCTTT
CDR3 protein: CASSPQVPTQGANTEAFF

V gene: TRBV2
D gene: NA
J gene: TRBJ1-1
clone size: NA
CDR3 DNA: TGTGCCAGCAGTGGAGAGGATAGGACTGAAGCTTTCTTT
CDR3 protein: CASSGEDRTEAFF

V gene: TRBV4-2
D gene: NA
J gene: TRBJ2-2
clone size: NA
CDR3 DNA: TGTGCCAGCAGCCAAGATGCCCACCGCGCGAACACCGGGGAGCTGTTTTTT
CDR3 protein: CASSQDAHRANTGELFF

V gene: TRBV7-9
D gene: TRBD2
J gene: TRBJ2-2
clone size: NA
CDR3 DNA: TGTGCCAGCAGCAAAAAGAATAGCGGGGACACCGGGGAGCTGTTTTTT
CDR3 protein: CASSKKNSGDTGELFF

V gene: TRBV28
D gene: NA
J gene: TRBJ1-5
clone size: NA
CDR3 DNA: TGTGCCAGCAGTAGGCAAGCGGGCCAGCCCCAGCATTTT
CDR3 protein: CASSRQAGQPQHF

V gene: TRBV7-9
D gene: NA
J gene: TRBJ2-5
clone size: once
CDR3 DNA: TGTGCCAGCAGCCTAAGTTTGGACAGCCAGACCCAGTACTTC
CDR3 protein: CASSLSLDSQTQYF

V gene: TRBV4-2
D gene: TRBD1
J gene: TRBJ2-5
clone size: NA
CDR3 DNA: TGTGCCAGCAGCGTGCCGGGACAGGACCAAGAGACCCAGTACTTC
CDR3 protein: CASSVPGQDQETQYF

V gene: TRBV27
D gene: NA
J gene: TRBJ1-4
clone size: NA
CDR3 DNA: TGTGCCAGTATTCCGGGTAGAGAAAAACTGTTTTTT
CDR3 protein: CASIPGREKLFF